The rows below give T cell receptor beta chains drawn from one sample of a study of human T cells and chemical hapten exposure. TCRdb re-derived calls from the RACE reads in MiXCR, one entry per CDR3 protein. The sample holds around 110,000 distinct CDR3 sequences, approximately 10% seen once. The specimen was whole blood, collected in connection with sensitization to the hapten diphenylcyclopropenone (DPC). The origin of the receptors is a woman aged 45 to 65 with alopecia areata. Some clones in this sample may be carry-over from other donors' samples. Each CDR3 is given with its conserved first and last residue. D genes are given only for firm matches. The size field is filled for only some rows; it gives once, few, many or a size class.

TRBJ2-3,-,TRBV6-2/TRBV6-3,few,CASRPTDSWTDTQYF,TGTGCCAGCAGACCGACAGACTCTTGGACAGATACGCAGTATTTT
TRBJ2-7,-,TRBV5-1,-,CASSLPEVEQYF,TGCGCCAGCAGCCTCCCCGAGGTCGAGCAGTACTTC
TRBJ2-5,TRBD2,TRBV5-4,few,CASSPFSGRTQETQYF,TGTGCCAGCAGCCCATTTAGCGGGAGGACCCAAGAGACCCAGTACTTC
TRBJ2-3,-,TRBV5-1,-,CASSLDGPSTDTQYF,TGCGCCAGCAGCTTGGACGGCCCTAGCACAGATACGCAGTATTTT
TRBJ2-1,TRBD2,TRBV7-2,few,CASSLTSGVSNEQFF,TGTGCCAGCAGCTTAACTAGCGGGGTGAGCAATGAGCAGTTCTTC
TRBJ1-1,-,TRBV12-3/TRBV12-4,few,CASSLGEFSEAFF,TGTGCCAGCAGTTTAGGGGAGTTTTCTGAAGCTTTCTTT
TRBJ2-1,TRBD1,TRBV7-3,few,CASSDGTGIVREQFF,TGTGCCAGCAGCGACGGGACAGGGATAGTGAGGGAGCAGTTCTTC
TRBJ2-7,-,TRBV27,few,CASSLQQVSSYEQYF,TGTGCCAGCAGTCTACAACAGGTTAGCTCCTACGAGCAGTACTTC
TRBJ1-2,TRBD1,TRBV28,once,CASSFPLGQGTYGYTF,TGTGCCAGCAGTTTTCCCTTGGGACAGGGGACCTATGGCTACACCTTC
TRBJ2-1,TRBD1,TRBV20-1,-,CSAPLNRDRNEQFF,TGCAGTGCTCCGCTGAACCGGGACAGAAATGAGCAGTTCTTC
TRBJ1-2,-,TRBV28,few,CASIGGGEARGYTF,TGTGCCAGCATTGGGGGCGGCGAGGCGAGAGGCTACACCTTC
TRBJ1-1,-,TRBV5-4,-,CASRGRPATEAFF,TGTGCCAGCCGTGGCAGACCTGCCACTGAAGCTTTCTTT
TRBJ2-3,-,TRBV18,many,CASSTRTDTQYF,TGTGCCAGCTCAACTCGCACAGATACGCAGTATTTT
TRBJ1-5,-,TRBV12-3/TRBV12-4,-,CASSSAGGNQPQHF,TGTGCCAGCAGTTCCGCGGGGGGTAATCAGCCCCAGCATTTT
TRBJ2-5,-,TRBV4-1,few,CASSQDPPSLIETQYF,TGCGCCAGCAGCCAAGACCCTCCTTCATTGATAGAGACCCAGTACTTC
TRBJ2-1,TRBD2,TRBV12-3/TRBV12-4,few,CASSARTSGGYNEQFF,TGTGCCAGCAGTGCCCGGACTAGCGGGGGGTACAATGAGCAGTTCTTC
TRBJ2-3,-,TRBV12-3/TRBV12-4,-,CASSFRVGTQYF,TGTGCCAGCAGTTTTCGGGTCGGTACGCAGTATTTT
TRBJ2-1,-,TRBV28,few,CASSSTFYNEQFF,TGTGCCAGCAGTTCGACATTTTACAATGAGCAGTTCTTC
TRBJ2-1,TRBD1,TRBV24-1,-,CATSRQGASYNEQFF,TGTGCCACCAGCCGACAGGGGGCCAGCTACAATGAGCAGTTCTTC
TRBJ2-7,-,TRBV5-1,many,CASSDTRDPTYEQYF,TGCGCCAGCAGCGACACGAGGGACCCTACCTACGAGCAGTACTTC
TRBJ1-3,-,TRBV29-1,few,CSVEHSGNTIYF,TGCAGCGTTGAGCATTCTGGAAACACCATATATTTT
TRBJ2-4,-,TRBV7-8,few,CASSLGYSAQRANKNIQYF,TGTGCCAGCAGCTTAGGCTACTCAGCCCAGCGGGCGAACAAAAACATTCAGTACTTC
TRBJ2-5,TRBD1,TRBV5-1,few,CASSFGQGQETQYF,TGCGCCAGCAGCTTCGGACAGGGCCAAGAGACCCAGTACTTC
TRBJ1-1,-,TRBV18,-,CASSPGVVNTEAFF,TGTGCCAGCTCACCAGGGGTAGTGAACACTGAAGCTTTCTTT
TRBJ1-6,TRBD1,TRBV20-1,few,CSASQGGDSPLHF,TGCAGTGCTAGCCAGGGGGGGGATTCACCCCTCCACTTT
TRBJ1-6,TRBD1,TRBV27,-,CASSSGQRHSPLHF,TGTGCCAGCAGTTCGGGACAGAGGCATTCACCCCTCCACTTT
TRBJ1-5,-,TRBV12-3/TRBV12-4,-,CASSPLGGGNQPQHF,TGTGCCAGCAGTCCCTTGGGAGGGGGGAATCAGCCCCAGCATTTT
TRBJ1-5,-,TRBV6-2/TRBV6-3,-,CASNYKGSNQPQHF,TGTGCCAGCAACTACAAGGGATCCAATCAGCCCCAGCATTTT
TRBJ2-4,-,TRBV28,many,CASRPPGLLAKNIQYF,TGTGCCAGCAGACCGCCGGGACTCCTAGCCAAAAACATTCAGTACTTC
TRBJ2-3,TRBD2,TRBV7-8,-,CASSFTSGKTTDTQYF,TGTGCCAGCAGCTTTACTAGCGGCAAAACCACAGATACGCAGTATTTT
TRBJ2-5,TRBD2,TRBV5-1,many,CASSLDGGASETQYF,TGCGCCAGCAGCTTGGACGGGGGGGCTTCCGAGACCCAGTACTTC
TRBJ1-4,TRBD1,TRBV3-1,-,CASQQGAGEKLFF,TGTGCCAGCCAACAGGGGGCGGGTGAAAAACTGTTTTTT
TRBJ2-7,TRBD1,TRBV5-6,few,CASSGDRVEGEQYF,TGTGCCAGCAGTGGGGACAGGGTGGAAGGCGAGCAGTACTTC
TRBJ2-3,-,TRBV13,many,CASSQGGRTDTQYF,TGTGCCAGCAGCCAGGGGGGGCGGACAGATACGCAGTATTTT
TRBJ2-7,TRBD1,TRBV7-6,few,CASSNPGTGAYEQYF,TGTGCCAGCAGTAATCCCGGGACAGGGGCCTACGAGCAGTACTTC
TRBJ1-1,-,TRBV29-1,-,CSVEDRGTSEAFF,TGCAGCGTTGAAGATCGGGGTACATCCGAAGCTTTCTTT
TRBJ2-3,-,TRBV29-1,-,CSVEDQGRTDTQYF,TGCAGCGTTGAGGACCAGGGGCGCACAGATACGCAGTATTTT
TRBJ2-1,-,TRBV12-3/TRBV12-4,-,CASSLRGGNEQFF,TGTGCCAGCAGTTTGAGGGGAGGCAATGAGCAGTTCTTC
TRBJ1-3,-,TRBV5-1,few,CASSLAGSLSGNTIYF,TGCGCCAGCAGCTTGGCCGGGTCCCTCTCTGGAAACACCATATATTTT
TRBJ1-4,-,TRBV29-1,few,CSVGQVGEKLFF,TGCAGCGTTGGGCAAGTAGGGGAAAAACTGTTTTTT
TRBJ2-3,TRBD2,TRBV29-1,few,CSVAGTSGRTDTQYF,TGCAGCGTCGCAGGGACTAGCGGTCGCACAGATACGCAGTATTTT
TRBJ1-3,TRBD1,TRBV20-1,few,CSARDGTGGNTIYF,TGCAGTGCTAGAGACGGGACAGGAGGAAACACCATATATTTT
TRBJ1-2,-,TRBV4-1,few,CASSQDGLGYGYTF,TGCGCCAGCAGCCAAGATGGACTTGGCTATGGCTACACCTTC
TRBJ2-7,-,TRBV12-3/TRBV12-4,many,CASRSGVSAYEQYF,TGTGCCAGCAGGTCGGGCGTTTCTGCCTACGAGCAGTACTTC
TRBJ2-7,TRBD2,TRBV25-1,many,CASRMTSGRIYEQYF,TGTGCCAGCAGGATGACTAGCGGAAGAATCTACGAGCAGTACTTC
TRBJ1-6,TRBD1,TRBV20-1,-,CSVLKQGAYSPLHF,TGCAGTGTTCTAAAACAGGGGGCTTATTCACCCCTCCACTTT
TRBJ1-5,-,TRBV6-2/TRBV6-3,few,CASSDPGGVMVDQPQHF,TGTGCCAGCAGTGACCCCGGCGGAGTAATGGTGGATCAGCCCCAGCATTTT
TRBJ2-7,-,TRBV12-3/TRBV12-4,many,CASSLGPREQYF,TGTGCCAGCAGTTTGGGCCCCCGGGAGCAGTACTTC
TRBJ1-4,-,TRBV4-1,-,CASSQLAAEKLFF,TGCGCCAGCAGCCAACTGGCAGCAGAAAAACTGTTTTTT
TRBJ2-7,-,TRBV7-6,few,CASSLKAGGGYEQYF,TGTGCCAGCAGCTTAAAGGCCGGAGGGGGCTACGAGCAGTACTTC